This paragraph covers one TCR beta chain sequence. Its antigen remains undetermined. No much larger clone is present one base from it, and per-base qualities are unavailable. This specimen belongs to a study of patients and donors after allogeneic stem cell transplantation (TCRdb year 2020). Libraries were built with RT-PCR. Sequencing was performed on a NextSeq 550. TCRdb cleaned the public reads at Q25 with fastp, built clones with MiXCR and kept in-frame beta chains. Rows merge per CDR3 protein into single entries with the most common DNA and genes. Across this sample there are 920,000 or so distinct CDR3 sequences, with approximately 19% seen only once. The ten largest account for around 6% of the sample. V loses 4 bases at its end and J loses 3 bases; junction bases beyond the gene matches: 4. According to the germline V gene, CDR1 reads SGHRS and CDR2 reads YFSETQ. The CDR3 goes from the cysteine to the phenylalanine over 14 residues. Only the CDR3 region is kept as DNA, spanning 42 bases read in frame from base 1.

The sequencing sample was made of blood, either unsorted or a sorted T cell fraction (not recorded which). The receptor chain draws on TRBV5-1 and TRBJ2-5; 9 nucleotides in the junction match TRBD1. This sequence originates from a human donor who was either an allogeneic HSCT recipient or a stem cell or donor lymphocyte infusion donor (not recorded which). It is not recorded whose cells these are; they may come from a transplant donor. The CDR3 region has the sequence CASSAGDREETQYF. The nucleotides are TGCGCCAGCAGCGCGGGGGACAGGGAAGAGACCCAGTACTTC. Joined to the reference TRBV5-1 and TRBJ2-5 proteins, this CDR3 gives the full variable domain: KAGVTQTPRYLIKTRGQQVTLSCSPISGHRSVSWYQQTPGQGLQFLFEYFSETQRNKGNFPGRFSGRQFSNSRSEMNVSTLELGDSALYLCASSAGDREETQYFGPGTRLLVL.